A selection of T cell receptor beta chains follows, all from one sample in a study of vaccination and CD4 T cells after COVID-19. Their cognate antigens are unknown. TCRdb reanalysed the PCR reads using MiXCR and keeps one entry per CDR3 protein. The table records approximately 20,000 distinct CDR3 sequences, less than 75% of them present only once. Sequenced sample: CD4+ T cells from blood, cultured in vitro. The receptors stem from a human donor who had recovered from COVID-19. The CDR3 runs from the conserved cysteine through the conserved F or W. D genes are given only for firm matches. Part of the rows lack a size; the others show once, few, many or a class for expanded clones.

clone size,V gene,D gene,J gene,CDR3 DNA,CDR3 protein
NA,TRBV19,TRBD1,TRBJ1-1,TGTGCCAGTAGACATAGACAGGGGGCGACTGAAGCTTTCTTT,CASRHRQGATEAFF
NA,TRBV6-1,NA,TRBJ2-3,TGTGCCAGCAGTCTTCCGGGGTCAGATACGCAGTATTTT,CASSLPGSDTQYF
NA,TRBV6-1,NA,TRBJ2-2,TGTGCCACATCCTGGGGGAGCGGGGAGCTGTTTTTT,CATSWGSGELFF
NA,TRBV6-2/TRBV6-3,TRBD1,TRBJ2-5,TGTGCCAGCAGGGGCATAGGACAGGGCATGGAGACCCAGTACTTC,CASRGIGQGMETQYF
NA,TRBV10-1,TRBD2,TRBJ2-1,TGCGCCAGCAGCATTAGCGGGGCCTACAATGAGCAGTTCTTC,CASSISGAYNEQFF
NA,TRBV5-1,TRBD2,TRBJ2-7,TGCGCCAGCAGCAGCGGACTAGCGGGAATTCTATCCTACGAGCAGTACTTC,CASSSGLAGILSYEQYF
NA,TRBV6-1,NA,TRBJ2-3,TGTGCCAGCAGAGCGGGTACGCAGTATTTT,CASRAGTQYF
NA,TRBV10-1,NA,TRBJ1-1,TGCGCCAGCAGTGAATACAGGGAAGGCACTGAAGCTTTCTTT,CASSEYREGTEAFF
medium-sized,TRBV6-1,NA,TRBJ1-5,TGTGCCAGCAGTGAACAAAATTCCGAGAATCAGCCCCAGCATTTT,CASSEQNSENQPQHF
few,TRBV6-1,TRBD2,TRBJ2-5,TGTGCCAGCAGTGAAGGGACTAGCAGAGAGACCCAGTACTTC,CASSEGTSRETQYF
once,TRBV19,TRBD2,TRBJ2-1,TGTGCCAGTAGCCCGACTAGCGGGATACCCAATGAGCAGTTCTTC,CASSPTSGIPNEQFF
NA,TRBV5-1,TRBD2,TRBJ2-3,TGCGCCAGCAGCTTGGGCGGGAGGACAGATACGCAGTATTTT,CASSLGGRTDTQYF
NA,TRBV27,TRBD1,TRBJ1-2,TGTGCCAGCAGTTATACAGGGGCAGTCTACACCTTC,CASSYTGAVYTF
once,TRBV7-7,NA,TRBJ2-2,TGTGCCAGCAGCTTTGGCGGGGAGCTGTTTTTT,CASSFGGELFF
NA,TRBV30,TRBD1,TRBJ1-2,TGTGCCTGGAGTCCGAGGACAGGTGCAGGCTACACCTTC,CAWSPRTGAGYTF
NA,TRBV10-3,TRBD1,TRBJ2-5,TGTGCCATCAGTCCCCCGGGACAGGGGTTGGAGACCCAGTACTTC,CAISPPGQGLETQYF
once,TRBV7-6,NA,TRBJ2-5,TGTGCCAGCAGCTCCCTAGCCGGACAAGAGACCCAGTACTTC,CASSSLAGQETQYF
NA,TRBV7-2,NA,TRBJ2-7,TGTGCCAGCAGCGGGGGTGTGGGGAGCTACGAGCAGTACTTC,CASSGGVGSYEQYF
few,TRBV11-3,NA,TRBJ2-1,TGTGCCAGCAGCTTAGAGGGGCATGAGCAGTTCTTC,CASSLEGHEQFF
NA,TRBV7-3,NA,TRBJ1-3,TGTGCCAGCAGCTTCTTGGACGGAAACACCATATATTTT,CASSFLDGNTIYF
NA,TRBV7-3,NA,TRBJ2-3,TGTGCCAGCAGACCTACGGGGTTTAGCACAGATACGCAGTATTTT,CASRPTGFSTDTQYF
NA,TRBV11-1,TRBD2,TRBJ2-2,TGTGCCAGCAGCCTCGGGACTAGCGGGGGGTTGGCCGGGGAGCTGTTTTTT,CASSLGTSGGLAGELFF
NA,TRBV27,NA,TRBJ1-2,TGTGCCAGCAGTTTTGTTAGGGGCCGCGGCTACACCTTC,CASSFVRGRGYTF
NA,TRBV27,TRBD1,TRBJ1-1,TGTGCCAGCAGTTTTCAGGGGGCAACTGAAGCTTTCTTT,CASSFQGATEAFF
NA,TRBV2,TRBD1,TRBJ1-2,TGTGCCAGCAGCAGACAGGGACTCTATGGCTACACCTTC,CASSRQGLYGYTF
NA,TRBV24-1,NA,TRBJ2-5,TGTGCCACCAGCGAACAGGGAGGAGTTTGGGAGACCCAGTACTTC,CATSEQGGVWETQYF
NA,TRBV19,NA,TRBJ1-1,TGTGCCAGTACCCCCATGATGCAGTCCGTCACTGAAGCTTTCTTT,CASTPMMQSVTEAFF
NA,TRBV27,TRBD2,TRBJ2-1,TGTGCCAGCAGTTTCGTAACTAGCGGGAGCTATGAGCAGTTCTTC,CASSFVTSGSYEQFF
few,TRBV20-1,NA,TRBJ1-2,TGCAGTGCTAGAGGGGACGGCCACGTTTATGGCTACACCTTC,CSARGDGHVYGYTF
NA,TRBV7-9,TRBD2,TRBJ2-5,TGTGCCAGCAGCCAAGAGACTAGCGGGAGTAAGACCCAGTACTTC,CASSQETSGSKTQYF
NA,TRBV28,NA,TRBJ2-7,TGTGCCAGCAGTTTACATTCCCGTGGTTACTACGAGCAGTACTTC,CASSLHSRGYYEQYF
NA,TRBV27,TRBD1,TRBJ2-2,TGTGCCAGCAGTTTAGAAGGGACAGGGACCGGGGAGCTGTTTTTT,CASSLEGTGTGELFF
NA,TRBV2,TRBD1,TRBJ1-5,TGTGCCAGCAGCACAGGGGTTAATCAGCCCCAGCATTTT,CASSTGVNQPQHF
NA,TRBV2,TRBD1,TRBJ1-6,TGTGCCAGCAGTAAGAAGACAGGGGCTCGTTCACCCCTCCACTTT,CASSKKTGARSPLHF
NA,TRBV11-2,TRBD2,TRBJ2-5,TGTGCCAGCAGCTTAGTAGCGGGAGGGACCCAAGAGACCCAGTACTTC,CASSLVAGGTQETQYF
few,TRBV20-1,NA,TRBJ1-6,TGCAGTGCCACCAGTACCTATAATTCACCCCTCCACTTT,CSATSTYNSPLHF
NA,TRBV28,NA,TRBJ2-7,TGTGCCAGCAGTTTAGTGGAGGATCAAGACGAGCAGTACTTC,CASSLVEDQDEQYF
NA,TRBV20-1,TRBD1,TRBJ2-3,TGCAGTGCTACAGCGGACAGGGTCAGCACAGATACGCAGTATTTT,CSATADRVSTDTQYF
NA,TRBV28,NA,TRBJ1-6,TGTGCCAGCAGTTTGCAAGCTGGGTTTAATTCACCCCTCCACTTT,CASSLQAGFNSPLHF
NA,TRBV20-1,TRBD1,TRBJ2-5,TGCAGTGCTAGTTCGTCAACAGGGGTGCAAGAGACCCAGTACTTC,CSASSSTGVQETQYF
once,TRBV7-7,NA,TRBJ1-4,TGTGCTAGCAGCCCGGGGGTCTGGGGCACTAATGAAAAACTGTTTTTT,CASSPGVWGTNEKLFF
NA,TRBV11-3,NA,TRBJ2-1,TGTGCCAGCAGCTTAACCCGAGGAGGGGTCTACAATGAGCAGTTCTTC,CASSLTRGGVYNEQFF
few,TRBV27,NA,TRBJ1-2,TGTGCCAGCAGTCAAGGGGTGGGTGGCTACACCTTC,CASSQGVGGYTF
NA,TRBV28,TRBD2,TRBJ2-7,TGTGCCAGCAGTAGGACTAGCGGGGGGTCGATAGTCTACGAGCAGTACTTC,CASSRTSGGSIVYEQYF
NA,TRBV6-5,NA,TRBJ2-2,TGTGCCAGCAGTTACACCGGGAGTATATCTGCCGGGGAGCTGTTTTTT,CASSYTGSISAGELFF
few,TRBV20-1,NA,TRBJ1-2,TGCAGTGCTAGCCTAGAAGCGTATACCTTC,CSASLEAYTF
NA,TRBV7-3,NA,TRBJ2-3,TGTGCCAGCAGCTTTCAGGTCACAGATACGCAGTATTTT,CASSFQVTDTQYF
NA,TRBV19,NA,TRBJ1-1,TGTGCCAGTAACCCCGGGTGGCGGAACACTGAAGCTTTCTTT,CASNPGWRNTEAFF
NA,TRBV28,NA,TRBJ1-5,TGTGCCAGCAGTTTATTCAGTCCCCCTCAGCCCCAGCATTTT,CASSLFSPPQPQHF
NA,TRBV6-2/TRBV6-3,TRBD1,TRBJ1-2,TGTGCCAGCAGTCTACAGGACAGGGGGCGCCTCCCCTATGGCTACACCTTC,CASSLQDRGRLPYGYTF
NA,TRBV12-3/TRBV12-4,NA,TRBJ2-5,TGTGCCAGCAGTTTAGGGGGAGGGGGGGAGACCCAGTACTTC,CASSLGGGGETQYF
NA,TRBV7-9,NA,TRBJ1-2,TGTGCCAGCAGCTTAGGCAGGGACTCTGGCTACACCTTC,CASSLGRDSGYTF
NA,TRBV29-1,NA,TRBJ2-3,TGCAGCGTTGACGTGGACATTATAACAGATACGCAGTATTTT,CSVDVDIITDTQYF
NA,TRBV20-1,TRBD1,TRBJ1-1,TGCAGTGCTAGAGCCGGGACAGAAAACACTGAAGCTTTCTTT,CSARAGTENTEAFF
NA,TRBV6-1,NA,TRBJ2-7,TGTGCCAGCAGTGAGCTAGCGACCCGGAGGAACCACGAGCAGTACTTC,CASSELATRRNHEQYF